This TCR beta chain is drawn from a study of Ad26.COV2.S vaccination and SARS-CoV-2 variants. Study summary: Once or twice, 56 days apart, Ad26.COV2.S was delivered intramuscularly. The study, taken as a whole, reports: Reported post-vaccination CD8+ and CD4+ T cell responses to spike showed substantial breadth. Participants in the vaccine arm had higher spike-specific TCR breadth; placebo recipients had lower.

The CDR3 contains 14 residues. CDR1 MGHRA and CDR2 YSYEKL come from the germline V gene. The ends were cut back, 1 base at V and 0 bases at J, with 6 bases in the middle. Regarding treatment: over 15 received Ad26.COV2.S at low or high dose, single or two shots; about 5 received placebo; per-sample allocation not given. Collection of samples fell on day 63 after the first vaccine or placebo injection. The study used a vaccine consisting of an Ad26 vector that expressed Wuhan-strain SARS-CoV-2 spike. This clone was detected only a few times. Its antigen is as yet unknown. Sequencing used immunoSEQ multiplex PCR; TCRdb keeps in-frame clones, though not all of them. The sample contains roughly 320,000 clones, 85% to 90% of which appear only once.

Specimen: peripheral blood, collected in a trial of Ad26.COV2.S vaccine versus placebo. The rearrangement links TRBV4-1 to TRBJ1-1; no firm D call. The receptor comes from a person between 18 and 65 years old who received the Ad26.COV2.S COVID-19 vaccine or a placebo. The CDR3, as DNA: TGCGCCAGCAGCCAAGGACTGCTGAACACTGAAGCTTTCTTT. Its translation is CASSQGLLNTEAFF.